The table lists the clone carrying this TCR beta chain with many counts. In the study's own analysis: Amplified reference gene primers provided the basis for estimating nucleated cell counts. TCRdb keeps only in-frame clones here, not all; method: immunoSEQ multiplex PCR. That table supplies the V and J calls and clone size; D and trimming were determined from the DNA. Of some 150,000 clones listed, approximately 84% are singletons. The CDR3 covers 16 residues. Germline CDR1 reads MNHNS; CDR2 reads SASEGT. V shed 1 base and J shed 0 bases, with 9 bases lying between them. The source of the sample is a study of blood T cell repertoires in COVID-19. As for the study in general: Acute and convalescent COVID-19 samples came from the United States, Italy and Spain. In each case, the material was cDNA or gDNA derived from T cells, B-cell-depleted T cells, or PBMCs.

The receptor comes from a woman at least 80 years old with acute or convalescent COVID-19. The genes are TRBV6-1 and TRBJ1-4, with D perhaps TRBD1 (5 bases). Source material: peripheral blood. CDR3 nucleotides: TGTGCCAGCAGTGAAGGGAGGGGTACAACTAATGAAAAACTGTTTTTT. Protein product: CASSEGRGTTNEKLFF.